Below, one TCR beta chain is given with its context. Its antigen remains unknown. The entry originates in a study of breast tumors, draining lymph nodes, adjacent tissues. Study-wide points: Data only fit, rather than demonstrated, lymph node origin of most tumor T cells. Tumor repertoires ranked between lymph nodes and nontumor tissue in diversity, with V and J gene preferences.

TCRdb recomputed calls from the multiplex PCR reads with MiXCR, one row per CDR3 protein. The sample has about 63,000 distinct CDR3 sequences, around three fifths seen once. The CDR3 consists of 16 residues. Germline V CDR1 and CDR2: SEHNR, FQNEAQ (reference sequence). Trimming took 5 bases from V and 7 from J; bases not matched to a gene: 12. V is TRBV7-9 and J is TRBJ2-5, with 11 bases aligning to TRBD2. The sequence was collected from a female donor with breast cancer. Some clones in this sample may be carry-over from other donors' samples. Sequencing input: breast tumor tissue. CDR3 nucleotide sequence: TGTGCCAGCAGCGCCGGGACTAGCGGAACAAGGGGGACCCAGTACTTC. It translates to CASSAGTSGTRGTQYF. The whole variable domain, remainder taken from reference TRBV7-9 and TRBJ2-5, is DTGVSQNPRHKITKRGQNVTFRCDPISEHNRLYWYRQTLGQGPEFLTYFQNEAQLEKSRLLSDRFSAERPKGSFSTLEIQRTEQGDSAMYLCASSAGTSGTRGTQYFGPGTRLLVL.